This TCR beta chain was sequenced for a study of T-cell reconstitution after alpha-beta-depleted transplantation in children (dated by TCRdb to the mid-2010s). With respect to the entire study: The study quantitatively tracked T-cell immune reconstitution after TCRalphabeta/CD19-depleted allogeneic hematopoietic cell transplantation in children using TCR repertoire profiling.

This clonotype appeared many times. The antigen it recognizes is unknown. It has no much larger one-base neighbor in the sample; base qualities were not kept. The library was obtained by PCR. The reads were generated on an Illumina HiSeq 2500. TCR libraries were prepared with molecular barcoding, using unique molecular identifiers to normalize TCRbeta repertoire quantification. Clones were called with MiXCR by TCRdb after fastp trimmed the public reads at Q25, and only in-frame beta chains were retained. Each entry merges the rows of one CDR3 protein and shows their most common DNA and genes. This sample is represented by roughly 200,000 distinct CDR3 sequences; approximately 10% of them were singletons. The ten largest make up 28% of the sample. CDR1 and CDR2 are read off the germline V gene as SGHDN and FVKESK. The CDR3 sequence holds 13 residues, the cysteine and phenylalanine included. Only the CDR3 portion is preserved as DNA: 39 bases, with reading frame beginning at the first base. V is pared back by 4 bases and J by 2 bases, with 8 bases lying between the germline termini.

Results and caveats for the whole study, not just this receptor: Hyperexpanded clone frequencies declined over subsequent months; after one year, T-cell counts and TCRbeta diversity were mostly attributed to newly produced T cells. In some patients, high TCRbeta diversity at day 60 was attributed to recipient T cells and intrathymic progenitors that had survived conditioning. About two months after transplant, the apparently early recovery of alphabetaT-cell counts reportedly depended on just several hundred clones that had expanded rapidly and came from non-depleted graft cells.

The treatment or condition tag for this specimen amounts to: allogeneic hematopoietic cell transplantation with graft depleted of TCRalphabeta T cells and CD19 B cells. The transplant recipients were children given TCRalphabeta/CD19-depleted allogeneic hematopoietic cell grafts. Recombination connected TRBV14 to TRBJ1-2; possibly the D gene is TRBD1, per 6 matching bases. Sequenced here: PBMCs, sampled before TCRalphabeta/CD19-depleted stem cell transplant. The sequence derives from a child under two years old with acute myeloid leukemia, due to receive a stem cell transplant. The CDR3 region reads CASSLDRNYGYTF. The nucleotide sequence reads as follows: TGTGCCAGCAGCCTGGACAGAAACTATGGCTACACCTTC.